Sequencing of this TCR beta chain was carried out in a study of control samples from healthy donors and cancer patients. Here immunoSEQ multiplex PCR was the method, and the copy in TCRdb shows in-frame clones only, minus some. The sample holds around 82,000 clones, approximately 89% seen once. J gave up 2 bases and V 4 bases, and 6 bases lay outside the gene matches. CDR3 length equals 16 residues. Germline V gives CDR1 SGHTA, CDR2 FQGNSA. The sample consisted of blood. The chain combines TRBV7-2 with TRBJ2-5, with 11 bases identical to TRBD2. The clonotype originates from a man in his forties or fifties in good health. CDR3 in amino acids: CASSSPSGRIQETQYF. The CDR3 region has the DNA TGTGCCAGCAGCTCCCCTAGCGGGAGGATACAAGAGACCCAGTACTTC.